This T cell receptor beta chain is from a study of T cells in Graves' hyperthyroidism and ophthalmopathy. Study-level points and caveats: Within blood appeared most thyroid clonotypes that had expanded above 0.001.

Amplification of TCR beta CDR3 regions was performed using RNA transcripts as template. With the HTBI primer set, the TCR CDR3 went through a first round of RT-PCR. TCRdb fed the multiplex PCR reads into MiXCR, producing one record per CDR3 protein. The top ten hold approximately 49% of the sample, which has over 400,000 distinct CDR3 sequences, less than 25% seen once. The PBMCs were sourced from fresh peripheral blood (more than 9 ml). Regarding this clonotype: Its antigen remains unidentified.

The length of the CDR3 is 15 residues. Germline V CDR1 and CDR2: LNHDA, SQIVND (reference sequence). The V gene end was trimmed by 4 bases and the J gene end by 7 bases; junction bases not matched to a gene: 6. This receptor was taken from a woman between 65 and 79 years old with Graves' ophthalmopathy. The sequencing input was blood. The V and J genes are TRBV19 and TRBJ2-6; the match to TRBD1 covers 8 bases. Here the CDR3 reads CASSNGQGRANVLTF. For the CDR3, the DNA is TGTGCCAGTAGTAATGGACAGGGTCGAGCCAACGTCCTGACTTTC.